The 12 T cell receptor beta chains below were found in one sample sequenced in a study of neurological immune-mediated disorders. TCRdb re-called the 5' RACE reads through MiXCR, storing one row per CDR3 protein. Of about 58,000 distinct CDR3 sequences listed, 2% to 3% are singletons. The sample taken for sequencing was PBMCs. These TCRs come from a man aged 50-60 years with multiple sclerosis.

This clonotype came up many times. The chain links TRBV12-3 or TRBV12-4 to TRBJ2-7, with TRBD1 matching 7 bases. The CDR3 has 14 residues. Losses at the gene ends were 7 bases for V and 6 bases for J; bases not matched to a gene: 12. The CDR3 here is CASTDRDGVGEQYF. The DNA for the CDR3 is TGTGCCAGCACCGACAGGGACGGAGTGGGCGAGCAGTACTTC.

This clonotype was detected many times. The CDR3 DNA reads as TGTGCCAGCAGCGTTAGTCACAGGGGGCCTGTTGAGCAGTTCTTC. Translation gives CASSVSHRGPVEQFF. This rearrangement joins TRBV9 to TRBJ2-1; 9 bases match TRBD1. The J segment lost 9 bases and the V segment lost 2 bases, leaving 9 bases of the junction unmatched. The V gene's germline CDR1 is SGDLS and CDR2 YYNGEE. This CDR3 has 15 amino acids.

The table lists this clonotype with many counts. The CDR3 spells CASQTGLDTEAFF. The CDR3, as DNA: TGTGCCAGCCAGACAGGGTTGGACACTGAAGCTTTCTTT. The chain combines TRBV28 with TRBJ1-1; TRBD1 aligns across 7 bases. This CDR3 spans 13 amino acids. The germline gives CDR1 MDHEN, CDR2 SYDVKM. After removal of 8 bases from V and 3 bases from J, the junction contained 6 bases not matched to a gene.

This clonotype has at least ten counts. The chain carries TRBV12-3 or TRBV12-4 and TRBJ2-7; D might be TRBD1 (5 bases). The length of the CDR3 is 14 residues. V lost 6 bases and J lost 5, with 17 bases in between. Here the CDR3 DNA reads TGTGCCAGCAGCTTGCGCCAGGGTGTCCACGAGCAGTACTTC. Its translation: CASSLRQGVHEQYF.

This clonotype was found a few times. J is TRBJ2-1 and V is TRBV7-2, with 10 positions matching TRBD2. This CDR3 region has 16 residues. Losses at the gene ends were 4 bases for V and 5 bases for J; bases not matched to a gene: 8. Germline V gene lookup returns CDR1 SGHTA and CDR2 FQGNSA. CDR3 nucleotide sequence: TGTGCCAGCAGCTCGTCAGCGGGGGGGCTCCACAATGAGCAGTTCTTC. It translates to CASSSSAGGLHNEQFF.

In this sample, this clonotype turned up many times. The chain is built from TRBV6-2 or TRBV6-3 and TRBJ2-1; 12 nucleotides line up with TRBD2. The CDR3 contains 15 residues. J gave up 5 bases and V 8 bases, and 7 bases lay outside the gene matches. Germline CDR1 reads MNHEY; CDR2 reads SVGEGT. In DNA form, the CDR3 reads TGTGCCAGCTACCCTAGCGGGGGGGGAGACAATGAGCAGTTCTTC. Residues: CASYPSGGGDNEQFF.

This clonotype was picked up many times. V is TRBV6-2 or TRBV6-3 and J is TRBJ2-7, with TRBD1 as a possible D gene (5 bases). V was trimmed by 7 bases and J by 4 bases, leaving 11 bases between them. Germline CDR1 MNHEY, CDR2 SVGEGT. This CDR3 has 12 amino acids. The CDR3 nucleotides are TGTGCCAGCATAGACAGCATGTACGAGCAGTACTTC. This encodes CASIDSMYEQYF.

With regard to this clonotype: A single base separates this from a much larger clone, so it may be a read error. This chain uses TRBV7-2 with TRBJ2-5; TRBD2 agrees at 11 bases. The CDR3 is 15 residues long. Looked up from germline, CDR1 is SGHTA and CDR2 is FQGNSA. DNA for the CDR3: TGTGCCAGCAGCTCACTAGCGGGGGCTGCAGAGACCAAGTACTTC. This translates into CASSSLAGAAETKYF.

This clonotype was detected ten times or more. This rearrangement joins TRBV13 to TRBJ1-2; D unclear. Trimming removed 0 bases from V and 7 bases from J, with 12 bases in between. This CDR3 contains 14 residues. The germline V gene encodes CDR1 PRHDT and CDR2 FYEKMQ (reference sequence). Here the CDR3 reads CASSLGTPMGGYTF. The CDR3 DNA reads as TGTGCCAGCAGCTTAGGGACCCCTATGGGTGGCTACACCTTC.

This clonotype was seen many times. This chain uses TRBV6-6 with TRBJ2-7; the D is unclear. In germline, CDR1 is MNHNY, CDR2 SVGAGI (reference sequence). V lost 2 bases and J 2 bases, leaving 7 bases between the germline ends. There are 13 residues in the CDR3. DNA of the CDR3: TGTGCCAGCAGTTACGTCAGTACCTACGAGCAGTACTTC. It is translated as CASSYVSTYEQYF.

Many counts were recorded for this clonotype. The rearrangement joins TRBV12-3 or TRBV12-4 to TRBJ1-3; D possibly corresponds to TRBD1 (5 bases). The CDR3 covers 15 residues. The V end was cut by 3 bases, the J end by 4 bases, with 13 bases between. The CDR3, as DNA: TGTGCCAGCAGTTTGTTTTCTGGGGGGGGAAACACCATATATTTT. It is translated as CASSLFSGGGNTIYF.

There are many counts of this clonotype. The chain's CDR3 is CAISETGRNTEAFF. CDR3 DNA sequence: TGTGCCATCAGTGAGACAGGGAGGAACACTGAAGCTTTCTTT. This sequence joins TRBV10-3 and TRBJ1-1, with TRBD1 as a possible D gene (6 bases). Germline V lookup: CDR1 ENHRY, CDR2 SYGVKD. The CDR3 runs 14 residues. The ends were cut back, 2 bases at V and 1 base at J, with 8 bases in the middle.